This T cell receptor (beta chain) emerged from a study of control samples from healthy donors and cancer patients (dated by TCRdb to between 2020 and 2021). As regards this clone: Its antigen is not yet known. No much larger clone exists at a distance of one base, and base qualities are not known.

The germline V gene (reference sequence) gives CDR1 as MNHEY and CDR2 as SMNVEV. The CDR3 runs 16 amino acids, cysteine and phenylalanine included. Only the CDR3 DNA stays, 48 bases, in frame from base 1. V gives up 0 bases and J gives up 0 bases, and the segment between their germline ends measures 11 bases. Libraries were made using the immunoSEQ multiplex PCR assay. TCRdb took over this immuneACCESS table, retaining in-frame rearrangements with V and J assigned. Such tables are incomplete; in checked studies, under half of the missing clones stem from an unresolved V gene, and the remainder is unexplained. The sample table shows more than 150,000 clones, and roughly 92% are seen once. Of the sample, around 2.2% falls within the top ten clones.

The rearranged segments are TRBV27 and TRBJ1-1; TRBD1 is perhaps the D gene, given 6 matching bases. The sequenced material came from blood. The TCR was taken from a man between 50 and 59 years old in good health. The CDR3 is CASSLSGQLMNTEAFF. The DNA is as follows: TGTGCCAGCAGTTTATCTGGACAGCTCATGAACACTGAAGCTTTCTTT.